This entry is about one TCR beta chain. Its antigen has not been determined. Base qualities are not recorded, but no much larger clone differs from it by a single base. One collaborating source in Seattle enrolled patients during active infection and followed them longitudinally through the course of disease. Each collaborating institution followed its own protocols to collect whole blood in K2EDTA tubes. For TCRbeta analysis, collaborators shipped samples in one of three forms: frozen whole blood, isolated PBMCs, or DNA extracted from either of those sample types. The junction shows trimming of 0 bases on V and 3 bases on J, and the gene matches do not reach 14 bases of it. From a lookup of the germline V gene, CDR1 and CDR2 are LGHNA and YNFKEQ. The CDR3 runs 20 residues from the cysteine to the phenylalanine. Kept here is only the CDR3 DNA, which spans 60 bases and is read in frame from base 1.

TCRbeta CDR3 regions were amplified from genomic DNA by means of the immunoSEQ Assay, a bias-controlled multiplex PCR. Per the source publication's procedure: The number of nucleated cells in each sample was estimated by amplification of reference gene primers within the assay. To quantify the absolute abundance of each unique TCRbeta CDR3 rearrangement, sequence reads were collapsed and filtered. Productive Simpson clonality was computed per sample as the square root of Simpson's diversity index over productive rearrangements. Entries here come from immuneACCESS through TCRdb and include only in-frame sequences with V and J called. Some clones fail to appear in such tables; in the studies checked, an unresolved V gene covers under half of the shortfall, and the cause of the remainder is unknown. D and trimming come from the DNA, and the V and J calls and clone size come from that table. This sample lists 170,000 or so clones; approximately 90% were detected once. Of the sample, approximately 12% falls within the top ten clones.

These data come from a study of blood T cell repertoires in COVID-19 (dated by TCRdb to 2019 to 2021). Notes on the research overall: Collaborator samples came from the United States, Italy and Spain and covered acute and convalescent phases of COVID-19. The prospective study material was composed of cDNA or gDNA derived from T cells, B-cell-depleted T cells, or PBMCs. The dataset comprised deeply sampled blood TCRbeta repertoires from subjects exposed to, actively infected with, or recovered from COVID-19. The repertoires were released in a freely available public database intended as a resource for research on the immune response to SARS-CoV-2. The samples were drawn from the first 160 participants of the ongoing ImmuneRACE study and from 1,254 subjects provided by 6 global collaborators. Sample metadata almost always included a de-identified subject ID, COVID-19 status, age in years and sex. HLA class I and class II types, where available, came from metadata supplied by the sample provider rather than from assay-based typing. Study-wide conclusions, independent of this receptor: The amount of clinical and demographic metadata varied by source and participant and was provided uncurated.

The TCR was taken from a woman in her 70s with COVID-19, enrolled during active disease. Material for sequencing was peripheral blood. The chain couples TRBV4-2 to TRBJ2-2; 9 central nucleotides agree with TRBD1. The sequenced DNA is TGTGCCAGCAGCCAAGATGGGGCCCGTTGGACAGGGGCCGACACCGGGGAGCTGTTTTTT. Its translation reads: CASSQDGARWTGADTGELFF.